The clone carrying this TCR beta chain was seen ten or more times. Its antigen remains unidentified. The sample is drawn from a study of regulatory T cells in long-lasting Graves disease. Study outcomes and limitations: There were preferences for TRBV28, TRBJ1-2 and TRBJ2-5 in persistent disease.

Noted time point: newly diagnosed GD, antithyroid drugs for less than 3 months. After RNA was extracted from PBMCs, the TCR library was made from it. The CDR3 spans 13 residues. Germline V CDR1 and CDR2: LNHDA, SQIVND (reference sequence). The V end was cut by 5 bases, the J end by 6 bases, with 11 bases between. Arm-PCR of CDR3 regions with iRepertoire HTBI primers generated TCR beta libraries. Each CDR3 protein is one row after TCRdb ran MiXCR on the multiplex PCR reads. The sample consists of hundreds of thousands of distinct CDR3 sequences, around 15% of them appearing once. This sample was shared with a second study, whose subject was T cells in Graves' hyperthyroidism and ophthalmopathy. That study reports: With a duration under 2 months, the hyperthyroidism was newly diagnosed in patients aged 18 to 65.

V gene TRBV19 combines with J gene TRBJ2-1; D may be TRBD2 (6 bases). This receptor was obtained from a woman aged 25-40 years with Graves disease. The sample was peripheral blood mononuclear cells (PBMCs), taken at new diagnosis, from a patient treated with antithyroid drugs. CDR3: CASSLRDFNEQFF. The CDR3 nucleotides read TGTGCCAGTAGTCTCCGGGACTTCAATGAGCAGTTCTTC.